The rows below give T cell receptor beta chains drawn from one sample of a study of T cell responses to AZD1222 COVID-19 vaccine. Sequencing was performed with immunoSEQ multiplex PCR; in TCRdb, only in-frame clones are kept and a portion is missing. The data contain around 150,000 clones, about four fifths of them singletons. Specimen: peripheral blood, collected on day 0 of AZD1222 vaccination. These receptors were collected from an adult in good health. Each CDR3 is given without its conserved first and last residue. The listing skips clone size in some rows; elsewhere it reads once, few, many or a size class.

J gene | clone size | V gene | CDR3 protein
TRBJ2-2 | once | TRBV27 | ASSFNRPSLQPNTGELF
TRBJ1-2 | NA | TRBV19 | ASRDRGPGYGYT
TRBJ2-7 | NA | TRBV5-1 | ASSFTGGSSYEQY
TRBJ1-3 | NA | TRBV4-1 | ASSYGTEGNTIY
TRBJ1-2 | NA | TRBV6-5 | ASSYSTGISYGYT
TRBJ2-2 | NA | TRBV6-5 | ASSYPRGPNTGELF
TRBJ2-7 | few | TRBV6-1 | ASSELLGTGEQY
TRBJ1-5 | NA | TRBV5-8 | ASSFGGRQPQH
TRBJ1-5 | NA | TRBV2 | ASSVLSGNQPQH
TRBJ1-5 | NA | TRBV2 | ASNYDRDNQPQH
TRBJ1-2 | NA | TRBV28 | ASSLREGYT
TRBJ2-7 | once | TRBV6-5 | ASSPFGPLNYEQY
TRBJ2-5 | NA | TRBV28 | GSGGFGQETQY